The TCR beta chain under discussion was sequenced for a study of shared clonotypes between healthy human individuals. The V end lost 5 bases, the J end lost 2 bases, and 18 bases lay between the germline ends. This CDR3 is 16 amino acids long. CDR1 is SGHAT and CDR2 is FQDESV in the germline V gene (reference sequence). Naive CD8 cells lacked CD45RO, underwent positive selection for CCR7 and left out terminally differentiated effector memory CD45RA+ cells. Some clones are missing from TCRdb's copy, which holds only in-frame ones; the method was immunoSEQ multiplex PCR. The data contain around 2,000,000 clones, about 95% of them seen just once; the ten biggest clones take up 1% to 1.3%.

Sequenced: naive CD8+ T cells sorted from blood. This chain uses TRBV11-1 with TRBJ2-5, with D uncertain. This TCR came from a man aged 18 to 29 in good health. Here the CDR3 DNA reads TGTGCCAGCAGCCCTCAATTGTGGGGTCCTCAAGAGACCCAGTACTTC. As protein: CASSPQLWGPQETQYF.